The T cell receptor (beta chain) under discussion was sequenced for a study of T cell responses to AZD1222 COVID-19 vaccine. Study-wide context: Second-dose intervals near 4 or 12 weeks were combined. Broader study findings: Donors were chiefly white British, with a greater number of females, and clonal diversity was perhaps underestimated. Spike as a whole was targeted by vaccine-associated CD4 TCRs, dominant at 160-218 and 743-854. The study identified only five to seven AZD1222 recipients as seropositive at baseline.

On this clone: Its antigen is as yet unknown.

Clones were read by immunoSEQ multiplex PCR, and TCRdb kept only the in-frame ones, dropping some. The sample yields about 120,000 clones, 85% to 95% seen once. Germline V gene lookup returns CDR1 LGHDT and CDR2 YNNKEL (reference sequence). This CDR3 contains 13 residues. V was cut by 4 bases and J by 3 bases, with 9 bases left in between. The chain employs TRBV3-1 (or the pseudogene TRBV3-2) and TRBJ1-2; D gene unclear. The sequencing used peripheral blood, collected on day 0 of AZD1222 vaccination. The sequence came from an adult in good health. CDR3 in DNA: TGTGCCAGCAGCCCGGACTCTTACTATGGCTACACCTTC. This sequence encodes CASSPDSYYGYTF.